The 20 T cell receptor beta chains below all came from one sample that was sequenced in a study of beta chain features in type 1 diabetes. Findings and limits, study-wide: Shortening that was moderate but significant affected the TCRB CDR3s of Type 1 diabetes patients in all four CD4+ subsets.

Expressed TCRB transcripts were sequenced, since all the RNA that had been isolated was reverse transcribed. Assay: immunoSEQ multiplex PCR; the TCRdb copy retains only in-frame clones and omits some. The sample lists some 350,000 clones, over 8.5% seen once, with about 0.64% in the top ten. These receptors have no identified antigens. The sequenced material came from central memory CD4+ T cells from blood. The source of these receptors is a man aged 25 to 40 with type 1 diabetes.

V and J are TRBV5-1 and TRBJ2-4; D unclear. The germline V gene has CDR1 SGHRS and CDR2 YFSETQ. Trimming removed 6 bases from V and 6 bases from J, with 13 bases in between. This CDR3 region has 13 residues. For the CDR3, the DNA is TGCGCCAGCACCCCCGGCGGTGGAAACATTCAGTACTTC. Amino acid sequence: CASTPGGGNIQYF.

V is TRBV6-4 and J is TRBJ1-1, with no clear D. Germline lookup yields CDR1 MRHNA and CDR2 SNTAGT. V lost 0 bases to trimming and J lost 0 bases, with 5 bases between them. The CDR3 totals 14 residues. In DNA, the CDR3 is TGTGCCAGCAGTGACTCAAGCGTGAACACTGAAGCTTTCTTT. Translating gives CASSDSSVNTEAFF.

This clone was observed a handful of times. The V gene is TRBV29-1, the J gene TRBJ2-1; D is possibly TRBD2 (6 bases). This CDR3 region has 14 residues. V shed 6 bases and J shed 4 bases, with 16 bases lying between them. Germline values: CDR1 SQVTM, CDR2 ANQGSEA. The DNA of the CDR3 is TGCAGCGTCGAACTAGCAGGATTATACAATGAGCAGTTCTTC. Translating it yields CSVELAGLYNEQFF.

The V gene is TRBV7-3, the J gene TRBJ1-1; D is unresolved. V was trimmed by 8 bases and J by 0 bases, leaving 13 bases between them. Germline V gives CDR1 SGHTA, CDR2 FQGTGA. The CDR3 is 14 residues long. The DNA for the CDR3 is TGTGCCAGCCAACTAAAGGTGATGAACACTGAAGCTTTCTTT. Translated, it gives CASQLKVMNTEAFF.

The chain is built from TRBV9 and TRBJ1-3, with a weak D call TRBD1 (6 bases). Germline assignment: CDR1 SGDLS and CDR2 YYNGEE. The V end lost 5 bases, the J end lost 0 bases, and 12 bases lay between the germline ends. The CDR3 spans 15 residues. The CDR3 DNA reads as TGTGCCAGCAGTGGACAGTCGAGCTCTGGAAACACCATATATTTT. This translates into CASSGQSSSGNTIYF.

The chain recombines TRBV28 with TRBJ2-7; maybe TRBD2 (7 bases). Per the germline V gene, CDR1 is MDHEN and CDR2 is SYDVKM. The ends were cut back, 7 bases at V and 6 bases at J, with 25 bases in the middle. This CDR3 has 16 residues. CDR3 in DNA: TGTGCCAGCACCCCGGGAAGTTGGGGGGGCAAGTTCGAGCAGTACTTC. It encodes CASTPGSWGGKFEQYF. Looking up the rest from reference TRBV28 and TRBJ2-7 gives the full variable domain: DVKVTQSSRYLVKRTGEKVFLECVQDMDHENMFWYRQDPGLGLRLIYFSYDVKMKEKGDIPEGYSVSREKKERFSLILESASTNQTSMYLCASTPGSWGGKFEQYFGPGTRLTVT.

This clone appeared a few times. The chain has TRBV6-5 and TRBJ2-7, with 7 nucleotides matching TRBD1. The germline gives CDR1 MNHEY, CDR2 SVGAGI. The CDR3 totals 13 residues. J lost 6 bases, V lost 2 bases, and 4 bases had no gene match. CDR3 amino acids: CASSYRDRSEQYF. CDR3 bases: TGTGCCAGCAGTTACCGGGACAGAAGCGAGCAGTACTTC.

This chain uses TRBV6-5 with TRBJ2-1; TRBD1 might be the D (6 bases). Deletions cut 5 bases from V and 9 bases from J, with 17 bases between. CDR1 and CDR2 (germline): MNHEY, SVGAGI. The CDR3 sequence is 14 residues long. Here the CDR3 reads CASSEYYGGREQFF. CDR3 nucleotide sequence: TGTGCCAGCAGTGAATATTATGGGGGCCGTGAGCAGTTCTTC.

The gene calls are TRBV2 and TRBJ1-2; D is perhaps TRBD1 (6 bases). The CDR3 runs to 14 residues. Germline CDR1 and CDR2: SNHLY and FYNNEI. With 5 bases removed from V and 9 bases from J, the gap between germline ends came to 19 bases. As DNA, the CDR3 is TGTGCCAGCAGTAATAAGGACAGCCCTAGCAGCTACACCTTC. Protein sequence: CASSNKDSPSSYTF. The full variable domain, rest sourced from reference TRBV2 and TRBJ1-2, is EPEVTQTPSHQVTQMGQEVILRCVPISNHLYFYWYRQILGQKVEFLVSFYNNEISEKSEIFDDQFSVERPDGSNFTLKIRSTKLEDSAMYFCASSNKDSPSSYTFGSGTRLTVV.

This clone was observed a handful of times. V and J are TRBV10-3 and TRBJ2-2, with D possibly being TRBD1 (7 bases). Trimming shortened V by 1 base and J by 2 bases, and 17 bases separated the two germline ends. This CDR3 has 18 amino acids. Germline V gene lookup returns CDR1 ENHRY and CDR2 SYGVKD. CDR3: CAISEWRGQVVNTGELFF. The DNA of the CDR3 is TGTGCCATCAGTGAGTGGAGGGGGCAGGTAGTAAACACCGGGGAGCTGTTTTTT.

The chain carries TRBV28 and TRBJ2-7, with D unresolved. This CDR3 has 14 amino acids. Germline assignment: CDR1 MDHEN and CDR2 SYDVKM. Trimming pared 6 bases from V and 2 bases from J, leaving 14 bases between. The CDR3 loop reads CASSAMVPPYEQYF. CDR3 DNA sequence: TGTGCCAGCAGCGCGATGGTTCCCCCCTACGAGCAGTACTTC.

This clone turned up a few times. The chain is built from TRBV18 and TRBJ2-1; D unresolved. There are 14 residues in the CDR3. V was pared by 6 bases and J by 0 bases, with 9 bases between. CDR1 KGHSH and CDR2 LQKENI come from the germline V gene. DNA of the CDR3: TGTGCCAGCTCCCCAGAAAGCTCCTACAATGAGCAGTTCTTC. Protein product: CASSPESSYNEQFF.

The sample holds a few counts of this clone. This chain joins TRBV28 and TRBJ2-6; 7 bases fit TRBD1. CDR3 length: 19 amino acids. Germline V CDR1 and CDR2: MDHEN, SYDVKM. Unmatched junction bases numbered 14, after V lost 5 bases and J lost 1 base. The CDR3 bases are TGTGCCAGCAGTCCGCGGGTCGGGACAGTTCTTTCTGGGGCCAACGTCCTGACTTTC. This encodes CASSPRVGTVLSGANVLTF.

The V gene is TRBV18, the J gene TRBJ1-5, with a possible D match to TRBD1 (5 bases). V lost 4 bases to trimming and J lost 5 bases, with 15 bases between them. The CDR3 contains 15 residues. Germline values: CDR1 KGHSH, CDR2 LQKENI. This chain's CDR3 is CASSLTGGGDQPQHF. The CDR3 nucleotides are TGTGCCAGCTCACTTACGGGGGGAGGGGATCAGCCCCAGCATTTT.

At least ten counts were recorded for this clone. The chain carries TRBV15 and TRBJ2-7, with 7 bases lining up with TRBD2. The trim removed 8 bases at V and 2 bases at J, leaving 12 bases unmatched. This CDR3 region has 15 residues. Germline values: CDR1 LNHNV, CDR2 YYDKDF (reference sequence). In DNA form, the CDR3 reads TGTGCCACCGCCCTGGGGCGGGAGATCACCTACGAGCAGTACTTC. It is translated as CATALGREITYEQYF.

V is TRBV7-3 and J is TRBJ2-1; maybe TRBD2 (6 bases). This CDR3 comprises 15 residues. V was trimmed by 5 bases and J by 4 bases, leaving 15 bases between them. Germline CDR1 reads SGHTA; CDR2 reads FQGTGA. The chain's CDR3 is CASSRQGGKYNEQFF. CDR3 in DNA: TGTGCCAGCAGCCGTCAGGGCGGGAAGTACAATGAGCAGTTCTTC.

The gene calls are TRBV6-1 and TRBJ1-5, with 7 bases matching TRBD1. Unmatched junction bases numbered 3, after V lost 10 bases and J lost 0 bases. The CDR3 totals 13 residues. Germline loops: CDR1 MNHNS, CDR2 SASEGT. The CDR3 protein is CAMGQYSNQPQHF. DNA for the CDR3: TGTGCCATGGGACAGTATAGCAATCAGCCCCAGCATTTT.

DNA for the CDR3: TGTGCCAGCACGAAGGGGGTGGCTAATGAAAAACTGTTTTTT. Translating it yields CASTKGVANEKLFF. The chain links TRBV2 to TRBJ1-4; D might be TRBD1 (6 bases). The CDR3 sequence is 14 residues long. Germline V CDR1 and CDR2: SNHLY, FYNNEI. The V end was cut by 7 bases, the J end by 3 bases, with 12 bases between.

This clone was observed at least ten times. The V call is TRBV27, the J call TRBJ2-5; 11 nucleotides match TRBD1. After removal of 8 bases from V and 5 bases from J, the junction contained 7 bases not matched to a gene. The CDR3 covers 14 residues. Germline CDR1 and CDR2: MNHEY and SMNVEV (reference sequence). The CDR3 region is CASRDRGARETQYF. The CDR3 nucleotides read TGTGCCAGCCGGGACAGGGGGGCCCGGGAGACCCAGTACTTC.

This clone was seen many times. In DNA form, the CDR3 reads TGTGCCGGAGGGGACAGGGGAGGCAATGAGCAGTTCTTC. It is translated as CAGGDRGGNEQFF. The genes are TRBV10-3 and TRBJ2-1, with 10 bases fitting TRBD1. Germline-derived CDR1 and CDR2 are ENHRY and SYGVKD. CDR3 length equals 13 residues. The V gene end was trimmed by 11 bases and the J gene end by 6 bases; junction bases not matched to a gene: 7.